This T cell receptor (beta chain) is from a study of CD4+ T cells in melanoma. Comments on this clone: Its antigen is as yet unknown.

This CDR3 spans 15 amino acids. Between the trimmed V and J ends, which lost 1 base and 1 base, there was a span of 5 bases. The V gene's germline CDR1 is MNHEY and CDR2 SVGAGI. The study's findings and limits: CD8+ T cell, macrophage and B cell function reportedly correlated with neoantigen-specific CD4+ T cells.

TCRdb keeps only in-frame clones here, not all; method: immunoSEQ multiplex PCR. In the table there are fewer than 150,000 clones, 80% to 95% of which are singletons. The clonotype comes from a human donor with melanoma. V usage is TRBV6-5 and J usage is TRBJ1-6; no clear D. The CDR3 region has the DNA TGTGCCAGCAGTTACTTGGAATCCTATAATTCACCCCTCCACTTT. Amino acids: CASSYLESYNSPLHF.